These 5 T cell receptor beta chains were sequenced from one sample in a study of T cell responses to AZD1222 COVID-19 vaccine. The protocol was immunoSEQ multiplex PCR, while the TCRdb copy is restricted to in-frame clones and leaves out a portion. Of approximately 190,000 clones in the sample, 94% were seen once. The source was peripheral blood, collected on day 0 of AZD1222 vaccination. The receptor set was obtained from an adult in good health.

The rearrangement links TRBV10-3 to TRBJ2-7; 8 bases fit TRBD1. The CDR3 extends over 15 amino acids. Germline values: CDR1 ENHRY, CDR2 SYGVKD. With V trimmed by 3 bases and J by 9 bases, 13 bases remained unmatched. In DNA form, the CDR3 reads TGTGCCATCAGTGACGGCCAGGGGGCCGGTTCTGTGCAGTACTTC. This sequence encodes CAISDGQGAGSVQYF.

The chain combines TRBV2 with TRBJ2-7, with 8 bases matching TRBD2. With V trimmed by 6 bases and J by 6 bases, 10 bases remained unmatched. From germline, CDR1 is SNHLY and CDR2 FYNNEI. The CDR3 runs to 14 residues. As DNA, the CDR3 is TGTGCCAGCAGGACAATAGCGGGGAGGGGCGAGCAGTACTTC. Its translation is CASRTIAGRGEQYF.

This rearrangement joins TRBV18 to TRBJ2-5; 7 positions agree with TRBD2. V lost 2 bases and J lost 5; bases outside the gene matches: 2. Germline V gene sequence: CDR1 KGHSH, CDR2 LQKENI. The CDR3 spans 13 residues. The CDR3 nucleotides read TGTGCCAGCTCACCATTGGGAGGGGAGACCCAGTACTTC. The encoded protein is CASSPLGGETQYF.

This clone was detected a few times. The rearrangement joins TRBV7-8 to TRBJ1-4, with 8 positions matching TRBD1. V shed 0 bases, J shed 8 bases, and the junction held 5 bases outside the gene matches. The CDR3 totals 15 residues. Germline CDR1 reads SGHVS; CDR2 reads FQNEAQ. The CDR3 loop reads CASSLAGTGGEKLFF. Written as DNA, the CDR3 is TGTGCCAGCAGCTTAGCCGGGACAGGCGGCGAAAAACTGTTTTTT.

The chain has TRBV5-4 and TRBJ1-1; maybe TRBD1 (6 bases). CDR1 is SGHNT, CDR2 YYREEE, per germline (reference sequence). Trimming stripped 1 base from V and 7 bases from J, with 8 bases between. The CDR3 extends over 12 amino acids. The CDR3 loop reads CASSLQGIEAFF. The DNA of the CDR3 is TGTGCCAGCAGCTTGCAGGGGATTGAAGCTTTCTTT.